One sample yielded the 29 T cell receptor beta chains listed below, sequenced in a study of early T cells in non-severe SARS-CoV-2 infection. Each CDR3 protein gets one entry after TCRdb re-called the 5' RACE reads with MiXCR. The repertoire holds 40,000 to 55,000 distinct CDR3 sequences, with roughly 4.2% as singletons. Sequences were obtained from whole blood. Receptors were obtained from an adult who was a healthcare worker with PCR-confirmed SARS-CoV-2 infection or an uninfected control (not recorded which).

This clonotype showed up many times. The J gene is TRBJ1-3, the V gene TRBV3-1; D uncertain. Trimming shortened V by 4 bases and J by 4 bases, and 11 bases separated the two germline ends. This CDR3 has 14 residues. From germline, CDR1 is LGHDT and CDR2 YNNKEL (reference sequence). CDR3 in DNA: TGTGCCAGCAGCCCGGATGGTTCGGGAAACACCATATATTTT. Amino acid sequence: CASSPDGSGNTIYF.

This clonotype was seen repeatedly, ten times or more. The chain links TRBV19 to TRBJ2-2, with D possibly TRBD2 on 5 matching bases. With 6 bases removed from V and 2 bases from J, the gap between germline ends came to 10 bases. CDR1 is LNHDA and CDR2 is SQIVND in the germline V gene (reference sequence). The CDR3 consists of 14 residues. CDR3 in DNA: TGTGCCAGTAGAGAGCGGTTAAACACCGGGGAGCTGTTTTTT. Translated: CASRERLNTGELFF.

This clonotype was seen repeatedly, ten times or more. V usage is TRBV7-9 and J usage is TRBJ1-1; D is perhaps TRBD1 (5 bases). Germline loops: CDR1 SEHNR, CDR2 FQNEAQ (reference sequence). Trimming shortened V by 0 bases and J by 6 bases, and 5 bases separated the two germline ends. The CDR3 is 12 residues long. In nucleotides, the CDR3 is TGTGCCAGCAGCTTAGCACAGGCTGAAGCTTTCTTT. This translates into CASSLAQAEAFF.

This clonotype has a count of ten or more. The junction departs from germline at one end; a sequencing error may be responsible. The chain joins TRBV7-7 to TRBJ2-1; D is possibly TRBD1 (5 bases). The CDR3 extends over 13 amino acids. CDR1 and CDR2 from the germline V gene are SSHAT and FNYEAQ (reference sequence). The CDR3 sequence is CASSSRQGNEQFF. The CDR3 nucleotides are TGTGCTAGCAGCTCGCGCCAGGGCAATGAGCAGTTCTTC. Looking up the rest from reference TRBV7-7 and TRBJ2-1 gives the full variable domain: GAGVSQSPRYKVTKRGQDVTLRCDPISSHATLYWYQQALGQGPEFLTYFNYEAQPDKSGLPSDRFSAERPEGSISTLTIQRTEQRDSAMYRCASSSRQGNEQFFGPGTRLTVL.

This clonotype was recorded many times. The J gene is TRBJ2-3, the V gene TRBV7-8; 9 nucleotides match TRBD1. Germline values: CDR1 SGHVS, CDR2 FQNEAQ. The CDR3 runs to 17 residues. Germline trimming cut 0 bases from V and 3 bases from J; bases unmatched to any gene: 7. CDR3: CASSLAEQGAGTDTQYF. CDR3 coding DNA: TGTGCCAGCAGCTTAGCTGAACAGGGGGCTGGGACAGATACGCAGTATTTT.

This clonotype was recorded a few times. The rearrangement joins TRBV6-4 to TRBJ2-1; the D gene is possibly TRBD1 (6 bases). The V end was cut by 5 bases, the J end by 0 bases, with 14 bases between. This CDR3 is 16 amino acids long. The V gene's germline CDR1 is MRHNA and CDR2 SNTAGT. The CDR3 protein is CASSTGRHSSYNEQFF. CDR3 nucleotides: TGTGCCAGCAGTACAGGGCGGCACAGCTCCTACAATGAGCAGTTCTTC.

This clonotype was found many times. The chain recombines TRBV20-1 with TRBJ2-7; TRBD2 aligns across 11 bases. J was trimmed by 5 bases and V by 6 bases; bases with no gene match: 12. This CDR3 is built from 15 residues. The V gene's germline CDR1 is DFQATT and CDR2 SNEGSKA (reference sequence). CDR3 protein: CSALGTSGSKDEQYF. The CDR3 DNA is TGCAGTGCGCTAGGAACTAGCGGGAGTAAAGACGAGCAGTACTTC.

This clonotype was picked up many times. The V call is TRBV19, the J call TRBJ1-1; maybe TRBD1 (5 bases). The CDR3 extends over 17 amino acids. Trimming pared 7 bases from V and 1 base from J, leaving 22 bases between. CDR1 is LNHDA, CDR2 SQIVND, per germline (reference sequence). CDR3 in amino acids: CASTAQGRVGGNTEAFF. CDR3 nucleotide sequence: TGTGCCAGTACCGCCCAAGGCAGGGTGGGGGGGAACACTGAAGCTTTCTTT.

This clonotype came up many times. The J gene is TRBJ2-5, the V gene TRBV18, with 10 positions matching TRBD2. The V and J ends lost 0 bases and 2 bases, in that order; junction bases with no gene match: 3. This CDR3 is built from 16 residues. Germline CDR1 and CDR2: KGHSH and LQKENI. Here the CDR3 DNA reads TGTGCCAGCTCACCACCGGGACTAGCGACACAAGAGACCCAGTACTTC. This translates into CASSPPGLATQETQYF.

The rearrangement uses TRBV27 and TRBJ2-1, with 8 bases fitting TRBD1. This CDR3 contains 15 residues. The J segment lost 5 bases and the V segment lost 2 bases, leaving 5 bases of the junction unmatched. Germline V gives CDR1 MNHEY, CDR2 SMNVEV (reference sequence). The CDR3, as DNA: TGTGCCAGCAGTTTAGGGCAGGGGGCGCACAATGAGCAGTTCTTC. This translates into CASSLGQGAHNEQFF.

This clonotype has at least ten counts. The chain recombines TRBV5-1 with TRBJ1-5; tentative D call: TRBD1 (5 bases). This CDR3 contains 15 residues. Trimming pared 4 bases from V and 1 base from J, leaving 12 bases between. Germline assignment: CDR1 SGHRS and CDR2 YFSETQ. DNA of the CDR3: TGCGCCAGCAGCCTGCAGGGTGAGAGCAATCAGCCCCAGCATTTT. This gives the protein CASSLQGESNQPQHF.

Many counts were recorded for this clonotype. J is TRBJ2-7 and V is TRBV6-6; D perhaps matches TRBD2 (6 bases). The CDR3 runs to 14 residues. The ends were cut back, 3 bases at V and 5 bases at J, with 14 bases in the middle. From germline, CDR1 is MNHNY and CDR2 SVGAGI (reference sequence). CDR3 protein: CASSYIREPHEQYF. CDR3 in DNA: TGTGCCAGCAGTTATATCCGGGAGCCCCACGAGCAGTACTTC.

This clonotype was seen many times. The chain employs TRBV5-1 and TRBJ2-5; TRBD1 matches 7 bases. Germline-derived CDR1 and CDR2 are SGHRS and YFSETQ. With 3 bases clipped from V and 1 base from J, the junction kept 6 bases outside the gene matches. The CDR3 is 15 amino acids. CDR3 protein: CASSWTGGIQETQYF. The DNA of the CDR3 is TGCGCCAGCAGCTGGACAGGTGGGATCCAAGAGACCCAGTACTTC.

This clonotype was seen at least ten times. The V and J genes are TRBV5-1 and TRBJ1-1; 8 nucleotides line up with TRBD1. The CDR3 sequence is 16 residues long. V gave up 4 bases and J gave up 1 base; unmatched junction bases: 9. Looked up from germline, CDR1 is SGHRS and CDR2 is YFSETQ. The DNA of the CDR3 is TGCGCCAGCAGCCCTTCTACAGGGGGAACGAACACTGAAGCTTTCTTT. This codes for CASSPSTGGTNTEAFF.

This clonotype was counted ten times or more. The genes are TRBV30 and TRBJ2-1; no clear D. The CDR3 is made up of 10 amino acids. The germline CDR1 and CDR2 sequences are GTSNPN and SVGIG (reference sequence). The V and J ends lost 2 bases and 7 bases respectively, with 3 bases between them. Written as DNA, the CDR3 is TGTGCCTGGAGTAGAAATGAGCAGTTCTTC. It specifies CAWSRNEQFF.

The chain employs TRBV2 and TRBJ1-4; the D gene is possibly TRBD1 (6 bases). V lost 0 bases and J lost 7, with 15 bases in between. Germline lookup yields CDR1 SNHLY and CDR2 FYNNEI. CDR3 length: 16 residues. In DNA form, the CDR3 reads TGTGCCAGCAGTGAAGCGCTTTCATGGGGGGCTGAAAAACTGTTTTTT. Its translation: CASSEALSWGAEKLFF.

V usage is TRBV6-1 and J usage is TRBJ2-1; the match to TRBD1 covers 8 bases. Germline V gene sequence: CDR1 MNHNS, CDR2 SASEGT. The CDR3 length is 14 residues. J lost 6 bases, V lost 3 bases, and 4 bases had no gene match. CDR3 coding DNA: TGTGCCAGCAGTGATTCACAGGGGGGCAATGAGCAGTTCTTC. Encoded protein: CASSDSQGGNEQFF.

This clonotype was seen at least ten times. V and J are TRBV5-5 and TRBJ2-3; D perhaps matches TRBD1 (6 bases). This CDR3 is 15 amino acids long. Germline CDR1 and CDR2: SGHKS and YYEKEE (reference sequence). The germline V and J ends were trimmed by 4 bases and 0 bases, with 12 bases remaining between them. Here the CDR3 reads CASSRGQISTDTQYF. The CDR3 bases are TGTGCCAGCAGCCGAGGACAGATAAGCACAGATACGCAGTATTTT.

This clonotype has just a few counts. The genes are TRBV20-1 and TRBJ2-3, with TRBD2 matching 8 bases. The ends lost 6 bases at V and 3 bases at J; junction bases unmatched: 8. Germline lookup yields CDR1 DFQATT and CDR2 SNEGSKA (reference sequence). The CDR3 length is 14 residues. This CDR3 reads CSADGSGGTDTQYF. The CDR3, as DNA: TGCAGTGCAGACGGGTCGGGAGGGACAGATACGCAGTATTTT.

The chain is built from TRBV3-1 and TRBJ2-1; maybe TRBD2 (6 bases). CDR3 length equals 14 residues. Trimming took 1 base from V and 9 from J, leaving 13 bases between them. The germline gives CDR1 LGHDT, CDR2 YNNKEL (reference sequence). CDR3: CASSQVQRRVEQFF. The CDR3 DNA reads TGTGCCAGCAGCCAAGTCCAGAGGAGGGTTGAGCAGTTCTTC.

This clonotype was recorded a few times. The chain has TRBV7-3 and TRBJ2-3; 8 bases are a match to TRBD1. V shed 5 bases, J shed 1 base, and the junction held 5 bases outside the gene matches. From germline, CDR1 is SGHTA and CDR2 FQGTGA. This CDR3 contains 15 residues. The CDR3 loop reads CASSPGQGRTDTQYF. In DNA, the CDR3 is TGTGCCAGCAGCCCCGGACAGGGTCGCACAGATACGCAGTATTTT.

In its sample, this clonotype was seen many times. The chain combines TRBV11-2 with TRBJ2-1; D remains unclear. This CDR3 comprises 17 residues. The germline V and J ends were trimmed by 5 bases and 4 bases, with 21 bases remaining between them. Germline CDR1 SGHAT, CDR2 FQNNGV. CDR3: CASSPDFSQAGYNEQFF. The CDR3 DNA is TGTGCCAGCAGCCCCGACTTTTCGCAGGCAGGTTACAATGAGCAGTTCTTC.

Many counts were recorded for this clonotype. V usage is TRBV20-1 and J usage is TRBJ2-1; the match to TRBD2 covers 9 bases. CDR1 DFQATT and CDR2 SNEGSKA come from the germline V gene (reference sequence). Trimming at V came to 2 bases and at J to 4 bases, leaving 12 bases not matched to a gene. The CDR3 consists of 17 residues. The CDR3 protein is CSARPYGGRGGYNEQFF. Here the CDR3 DNA reads TGCAGTGCTAGACCCTACGGCGGGAGGGGGGGTTACAATGAGCAGTTCTTC.

This clonotype was seen repeatedly, ten times or more. The V gene is TRBV6-5, the J gene TRBJ1-3, with 7 bases lining up with TRBD1. Unmatched junction bases numbered 4, after V lost 5 bases and J lost 0 bases. The CDR3 has 15 residues. CDR1 is MNHEY and CDR2 is SVGAGI in the germline V gene. The CDR3 sequence: CASSVDRDSGNTIYF. The CDR3 DNA is TGTGCCAGCAGTGTTGACAGGGACTCTGGAAACACCATATATTTT.

The chain joins TRBV5-5 to TRBJ2-5; possible D gene TRBD2, 6 bases. The V and J ends lost 3 bases and 5 bases respectively, with 8 bases between them. CDR1 is SGHKS, CDR2 YYEKEE, per germline (reference sequence). The length of the CDR3 is 12 residues. The CDR3 nucleotides read TGTGCCAGCAGCTCCCGGGGGGAGACCCAGTACTTC. Translated, it gives CASSSRGETQYF.

This clonotype appeared a few times. The V and J genes are TRBV9 and TRBJ2-5; 9 bases line up with TRBD2. This CDR3 comprises 14 residues. Germline CDR1 reads SGDLS; CDR2 reads YYNGEE. The J segment lost 7 bases and the V segment lost 0 bases, leaving 4 bases of the junction unmatched. Here the CDR3 DNA reads TGTGCCAGCAGCGTAGATTTGCGGGGGGGGACCCAGTACTTC. It encodes CASSVDLRGGTQYF.

This clonotype occurred a few times. The chain recombines TRBV12-3 or TRBV12-4 with TRBJ2-1, with 9 nucleotides matching TRBD1. Losses at the gene ends were 4 bases for V and 9 bases for J; bases not matched to a gene: 10. The CDR3 is made up of 15 amino acids. CDR3 loop: CASSSRDRVEREQFF. CDR3 sequence (DNA): TGTGCCAGCAGTTCCCGGGACAGGGTTGAGCGTGAGCAGTTCTTC.

This clonotype was picked up many times. The chain has TRBV7-6 and TRBJ2-7, with D perhaps TRBD1 or TRBD2 (5 bases each). Germline-derived CDR1 and CDR2 are SGHVS and FNYEAQ. CDR3 length equals 14 residues. V gave up 5 bases and J gave up 0 bases, with 11 bases separating them. In DNA, the CDR3 is TGTGCCAGCAGCCCCCTTGGGGGCTCCTACGAGCAGTACTTC. It encodes CASSPLGGSYEQYF.

This chain connects TRBV7-9 to TRBJ2-1; possible D gene TRBD1, 6 bases. This CDR3 is 16 amino acids long. The germline gives CDR1 SEHNR, CDR2 FQNEAQ (reference sequence). V was shortened by 5 bases and J by 4 bases, with 18 bases between the two germline ends. The CDR3 reads CASSLYTGPHYNEQFF. Written as DNA, the CDR3 is TGTGCCAGCAGCCTTTACACAGGGCCGCATTACAATGAGCAGTTCTTC.